This T cell receptor (beta chain) appears in the sequencing data of a study of cytomegalovirus exposure and HLA in healthy donors. Overall study findings and caveats: Previous analysis showed most TCR beta V segments were productive about 87% or about 30% of the time. Several top significant clusters appeared, in a later analysis, to be linked to common viral pathogens. A highly shared variant cluster was judged a likely technical artifact.

Germline CDR1 is SGHVS and CDR2 is FNYEAQ. V trimming: 4 bases; J trimming: 8 bases; junction bases outside the gene matches: 14. The length of the CDR3 is 16 residues. About this clone: No antigen is known for it.

With 60 Vbeta and 13 Jbeta primers, the PCR was carried out. TCRdb keeps only in-frame clones here, not all; method: immunoSEQ multiplex PCR. Seen here are roughly 200,000 clones, roughly 78% observed once, and the top ten hold approximately 4.4%. All the people who gave samples were healthy bone marrow donors. The sequencing input was PBMCs. The sequence came from a woman under 40 in good health and CMV-seropositive. This chain uses TRBV7-6 with TRBJ2-3; TRBD2 matches 8 bases. The CDR3 sequence is CASSSDALAGSGTQYF. The CDR3 DNA is TGTGCCAGCAGCTCGGACGCCTTAGCGGGGTCGGGTACGCAGTATTTT.